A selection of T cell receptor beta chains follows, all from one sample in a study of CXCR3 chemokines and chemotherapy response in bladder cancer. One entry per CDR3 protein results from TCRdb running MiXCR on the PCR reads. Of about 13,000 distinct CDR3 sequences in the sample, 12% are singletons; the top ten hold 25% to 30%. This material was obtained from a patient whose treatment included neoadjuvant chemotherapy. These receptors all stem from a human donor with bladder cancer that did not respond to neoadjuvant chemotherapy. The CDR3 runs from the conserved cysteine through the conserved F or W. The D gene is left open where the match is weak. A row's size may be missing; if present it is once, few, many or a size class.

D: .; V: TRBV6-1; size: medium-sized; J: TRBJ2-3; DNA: TGTGCCAGCAGTGCCCGACAGGGCACAGATACGCAGTATTTT; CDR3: CASSARQGTDTQYF
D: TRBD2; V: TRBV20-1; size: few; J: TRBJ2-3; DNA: TGCAGTGCGCCCACGGGACTAGCGGGGGGAGATACGCAGTATTTT; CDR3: CSAPTGLAGGDTQYF
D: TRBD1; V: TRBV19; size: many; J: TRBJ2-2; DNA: TGTGCCAGTAGCCCGCCCCCGGGACAGGGTAACACCGGGGAGCTGTTTTTT; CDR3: CASSPPPGQGNTGELFF
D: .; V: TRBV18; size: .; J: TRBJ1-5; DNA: TGTGCCAGCTCACCCGGGGGAAATCAGCCCCAGCATTTT; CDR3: CASSPGGNQPQHF
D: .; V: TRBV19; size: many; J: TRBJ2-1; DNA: TGTGCCAGTAGCAAAATTTGGGGGGGCAGGGAAAATGAGCAGTTCTTC; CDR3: CASSKIWGGRENEQFF
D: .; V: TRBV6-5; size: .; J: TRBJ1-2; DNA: TGTGCCAGCAGCCCCGCATCAGGGAGAGGCTACACCTTC; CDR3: CASSPASGRGYTF
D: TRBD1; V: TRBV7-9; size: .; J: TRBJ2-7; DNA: TGTGCCAGCAGCTTTACAGGGGGAGGCTACGAGCAGTACTTC; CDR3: CASSFTGGGYEQYF
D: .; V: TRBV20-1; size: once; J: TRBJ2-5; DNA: TGCAGTGCTAGAGATCGCGTTACCGGAGAGACCCAGTACTTC; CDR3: CSARDRVTGETQYF
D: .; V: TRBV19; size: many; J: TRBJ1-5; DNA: TGTGCCAGTACAGCACAGAATAGCAATCAGCCCCAGCATTTT; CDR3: CASTAQNSNQPQHF
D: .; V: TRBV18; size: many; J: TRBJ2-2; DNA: TGTGCCAGCTCACCACTAGGTCCCACCGGGGAGCTGTTTTTT; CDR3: CASSPLGPTGELFF
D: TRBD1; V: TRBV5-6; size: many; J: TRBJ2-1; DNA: TGTGCCAGCAGCTTGGTGGCCGGGACAGCCTACAATGAGCAGTTCTTC; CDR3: CASSLVAGTAYNEQFF
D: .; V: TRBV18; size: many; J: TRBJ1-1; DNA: TGTGCCAGCTCACCACAAGGACACAGAAACACTGAAGCTTTCTTT; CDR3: CASSPQGHRNTEAFF
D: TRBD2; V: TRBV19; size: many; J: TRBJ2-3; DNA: TGTGCCAGTAGTCACACTAGCGGGGACACAGATACGCAGTATTTT; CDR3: CASSHTSGDTDTQYF
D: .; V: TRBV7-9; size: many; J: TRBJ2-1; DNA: TGTGCCAGCAGTTCGGGGTGGGAGCAGTTCTTC; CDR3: CASSSGWEQFF
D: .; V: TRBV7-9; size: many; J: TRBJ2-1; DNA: TGTGCCAGCAGCTTATCTTCCAATGAGCAGTTCTTC; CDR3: CASSLSSNEQFF
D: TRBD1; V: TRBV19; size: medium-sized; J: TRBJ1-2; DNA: TGTGCCAGTACCCTCGACAGGGGCACCTATGGCTACACCTTC; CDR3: CASTLDRGTYGYTF
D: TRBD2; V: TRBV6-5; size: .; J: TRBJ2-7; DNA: TGTGCCAGCAGTTACTCGGGGACTACCGAGCAGTACTTC; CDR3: CASSYSGTTEQYF
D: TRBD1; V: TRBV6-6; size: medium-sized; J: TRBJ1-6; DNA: TGTGCCAGCAGTGAAGGACAGGGCCATTCCTTT; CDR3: CASSEGQGHSF
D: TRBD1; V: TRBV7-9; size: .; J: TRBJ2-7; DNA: TGTGCCAGCAGCTTAGAGACAGGGGGAAGTTCCTACGAGCAGTACTTC; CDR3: CASSLETGGSSYEQYF
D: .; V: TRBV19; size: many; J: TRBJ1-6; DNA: TGTGCCAGTATTCGGGACGGAAGCTCCTATAATTCACCCCTCCACTTT; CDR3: CASIRDGSSYNSPLHF
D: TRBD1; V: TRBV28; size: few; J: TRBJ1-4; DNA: TGTGCCAGCAGTCCCCCCGGACAGGCCCTGGTAGGGGAAAAACTGTTTTTT; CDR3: CASSPPGQALVGEKLFF
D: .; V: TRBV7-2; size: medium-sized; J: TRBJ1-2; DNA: TGTGCCAGCTCGCAGGGACCTAACTATGGCTACACCTTC; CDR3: CASSQGPNYGYTF
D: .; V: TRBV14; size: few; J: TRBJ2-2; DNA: TGTGCCAGCAGCCAAGAAATCGGCAGGGAGGACACCGGGGAGCTGTTTTTT; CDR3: CASSQEIGREDTGELFF
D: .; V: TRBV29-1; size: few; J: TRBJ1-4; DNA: TGCAGCGCACAGGGTTACGAAAAACTGTTTTTT; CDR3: CSAQGYEKLFF
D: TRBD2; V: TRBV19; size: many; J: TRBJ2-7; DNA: TGTGCCAGTAGTAGGACTAGCGGGAGTTTCGACGAGCAGTACTTC; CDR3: CASSRTSGSFDEQYF
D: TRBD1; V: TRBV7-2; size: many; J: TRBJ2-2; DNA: TGTGCCAGCACCCGGGACAGGGGCATAAACACCGGGGAGCTGTTTTTT; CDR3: CASTRDRGINTGELFF
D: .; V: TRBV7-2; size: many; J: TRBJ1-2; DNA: TGTGCCAGCAGCCCCTGGGCAGGATCGAACTATGGCTACACCTTC; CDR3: CASSPWAGSNYGYTF
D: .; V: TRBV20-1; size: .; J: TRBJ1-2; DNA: TGCAGTGCTAGAGATACAGAGATGGAAGGCTACACCTTC; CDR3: CSARDTEMEGYTF
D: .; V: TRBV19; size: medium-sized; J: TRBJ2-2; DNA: TGTGCCACTTACTGGGGGCGAGACACCGGGGAGCTGTTTTTT; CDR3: CATYWGRDTGELFF
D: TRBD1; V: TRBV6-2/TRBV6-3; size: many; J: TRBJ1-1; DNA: TGTGCCAGCAGATATTACAGGGGGATGAACACTGAAGCTTTCTTT; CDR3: CASRYYRGMNTEAFF
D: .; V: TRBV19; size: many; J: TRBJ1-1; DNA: TGTGCCAGTAGTATACAGGGGAACACTGAAGCTTTCTTT; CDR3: CASSIQGNTEAFF
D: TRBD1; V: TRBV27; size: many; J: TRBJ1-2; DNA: TGTGCCAGCAGTTTAACGGGGACAGCTAGTTTGCACTATGGCTACACCTTC; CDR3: CASSLTGTASLHYGYTF
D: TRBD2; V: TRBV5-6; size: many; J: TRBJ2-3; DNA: TGTGCCAGCAGCTTAATAGGAGTAGCGGGAGCTGATACGCAGTATTTT; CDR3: CASSLIGVAGADTQYF
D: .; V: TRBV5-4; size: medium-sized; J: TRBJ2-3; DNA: TGTGCCAGCGGAAGAGGGGGCACAGATACGCAGTATTTT; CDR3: CASGRGGTDTQYF
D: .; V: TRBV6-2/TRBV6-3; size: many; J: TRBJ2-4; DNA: TGTGCCAGCAGTTACTCGGGGACCACCGGGTACTTC; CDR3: CASSYSGTTGYF
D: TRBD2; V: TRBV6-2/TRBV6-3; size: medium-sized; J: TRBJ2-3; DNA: TGTGCCAGCAGTCCAGCGGGGGTGAGCACAGATACGCAGTATTTT; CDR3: CASSPAGVSTDTQYF
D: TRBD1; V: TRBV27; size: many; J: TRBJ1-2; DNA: TGTGCCAGCACCGCCACAGGGGGCGAGCGTGGCTACACCTTC; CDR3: CASTATGGERGYTF
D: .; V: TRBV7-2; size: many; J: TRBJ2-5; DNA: TGTGCCAGCAGCTTAGAAGTGGGGCTGGAGACCCAGTACTTC; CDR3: CASSLEVGLETQYF
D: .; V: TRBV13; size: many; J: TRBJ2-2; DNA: TGTGCCAGCAGCTTAGATCCCGGGGAGCTGTTTTTT; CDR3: CASSLDPGELFF
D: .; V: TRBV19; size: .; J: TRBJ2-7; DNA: TGTGCCAGTAGTATGGAAAGCGGACCATACGAGCAGTACTTC; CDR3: CASSMESGPYEQYF
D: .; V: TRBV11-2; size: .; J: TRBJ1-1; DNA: TGTGCCAGCAGCTTCTCACAGGGAGGCACTGAAGCTTTCTTT; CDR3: CASSFSQGGTEAFF
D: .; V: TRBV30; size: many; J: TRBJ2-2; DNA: TGTGCCCAATCCGGAACCTCGAACACCGGGGAGCTGTTTTTT; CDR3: CAQSGTSNTGELFF
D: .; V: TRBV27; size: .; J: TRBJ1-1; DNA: TGTGCCAGCAGATACAGGGAGAACACTGAAGCTTTCTTT; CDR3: CASRYRENTEAFF
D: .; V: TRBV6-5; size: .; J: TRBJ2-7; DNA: TGTGCCAGCACCGACCGGACCGCCTACGAGCAGTACTTC; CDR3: CASTDRTAYEQYF
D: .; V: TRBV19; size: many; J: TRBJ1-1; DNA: TGTGCCAGTAGTATAAGGCAGGGCCGTGGGACTGAAGCTTTCTTT; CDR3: CASSIRQGRGTEAFF
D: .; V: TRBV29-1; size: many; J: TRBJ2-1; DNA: TGCAGCGGCCTGCGGGCGGGTAAATACAATGAGCAGTTCTTC; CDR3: CSGLRAGKYNEQFF
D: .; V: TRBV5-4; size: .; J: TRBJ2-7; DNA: TGTGCCAGCAGCTCACGAGGGGGAATCTCCTACGAGCAGTACTTC; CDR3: CASSSRGGISYEQYF
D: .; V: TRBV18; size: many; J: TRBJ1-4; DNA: TGTGCCAGCTCACCCGGACAAGGGGCAGGTGAAAAACTGTTTTTT; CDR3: CASSPGQGAGEKLFF
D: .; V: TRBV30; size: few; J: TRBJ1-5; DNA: TGTGCCTGGAGTCATCGAGGGGGTCAGCCCCAGCATTTT; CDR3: CAWSHRGGQPQHF